This TCR beta chain was captured by sequencing in a study of T cells in Graves' hyperthyroidism and ophthalmopathy. The CDR3 is 13 amino acids. Trimming shortened V by 10 bases and J by 0 bases, and 12 bases separated the two germline ends. Looked up from germline, CDR1 is MNHNS and CDR2 is SASEGT. Points on this clonotype: Its antigen is currently unknown.

Overall study findings and caveats: Expanded thyroid clonotypes (above 0.001) were mostly also found in blood. Through a model of 13 V-J features, ophthalmopathy was separated from stable hyperthyroidism.

It was RNA transcripts that yielded the amplified TCR beta CDR3 regions. First-round RT-PCR with HTBI primers amplified the TCR CDR3 region. MiXCR, run by TCRdb on the multiplex PCR reads, gives a single entry per CDR3 protein. The repertoire consists of roughly 400,000 distinct CDR3 sequences, with around a sixth occurring once and the leading ten covering about 30%. The chain couples TRBV6-1 to TRBJ1-2; unclear D gene. This TCR derives from a young woman with Graves' hyperthyroidism that later progressed to Graves' ophthalmopathy. The sample taken for sequencing was blood. The CDR3 sequence is CATSGASNYGYTF. CDR3 bases: TGTGCCACCTCGGGCGCCTCTAACTATGGCTACACCTTC.